The 14 T cell receptor beta chains reported below all come from one sample, sequenced in a study of T cell responses to AZD1222 COVID-19 vaccine. Using immunoSEQ multiplex PCR, the repertoire was profiled, and TCRdb retains in-frame clones only, with some absent. Here the sample spans 100,000 or so clones, about 81% being singletons. This specimen consisted of peripheral blood, obtained on day 0 of AZD1222 vaccination. Every receptor here comes from an adult in good health.

In this sample, this clone turned up once. At one end, the junction sequence differs from germline, possibly due to a read error. The V gene is TRBV5-1, the J gene TRBJ2-7, with 10 positions matching TRBD1. CDR3 length equals 17 residues. CDR1 and CDR2 from the germline V gene are SGHRS and YFSETQ. The CDR3 DNA is TGCGCCAGCAGCTTGGAGGAGGTGTGGACAGGGGGGCTGTCTAGGCACTTC. Translating it yields CASSLEEVWTGGLSRHF.

The rearrangement uses TRBV20-1 and TRBJ1-2, with D perhaps matching TRBD1 (5 bases). The CDR3 is 11 amino acids. The germline V gene encodes CDR1 DFQATT and CDR2 SNEGSKA (reference sequence). The V end lost 5 bases, the J end lost 2 bases, and 6 bases lay between the germline ends. CDR3 amino acids: CSAWDNYGYTF. The CDR3 DNA reads as TGCAGTGCTTGGGACAACTATGGCTACACCTTC.

This chain joins TRBV10-2 and TRBJ2-3; no definite D call. The CDR3 length is 11 residues. Germline assignment: CDR1 WSHSY and CDR2 SAAADI. With 3 bases removed from V and 2 bases from J, the gap between germline ends came to 0 bases. The CDR3 DNA is TGCGCCAGCAGTGACACAGATACGCAGTATTTT. Protein sequence: CASSDTDTQYF.

The chain combines TRBV2 with TRBJ1-3; D not resolved. This CDR3 contains 15 residues. Germline CDR1 reads SNHLY; CDR2 reads FYNNEI. Trimming took off 5 bases at V and 2 bases at J, with 13 bases between the two ends. CDR3 bases: TGTGCCAGCAGTCCCTTTGGGGAGCCTGGAAACACCATATATTTT. It yields the protein CASSPFGEPGNTIYF. Variable domain in full (rest from reference TRBV2 and TRBJ1-3): EPEVTQTPSHQVTQMGQEVILRCVPISNHLYFYWYRQILGQKVEFLVSFYNNEISEKSEIFDDQFSVERPDGSNFTLKIRSTKLEDSAMYFCASSPFGEPGNTIYFGEGSWLTVV.

This clone was counted at least ten times. The chain recombines TRBV7-2 with TRBJ2-7; 7 nucleotides align to TRBD1. J lost 2 bases, V lost 6 bases, and 7 bases had no gene match. The CDR3 length is 14 residues. Germline V CDR1 and CDR2: SGHTA, FQGNSA. The CDR3 loop is CASSSAGGPYEQYF. The CDR3 DNA is TGTGCCAGCAGTTCGGCAGGGGGACCCTACGAGCAGTACTTC.

This clone has only a few counts. The chain joins TRBV9 to TRBJ1-5; the D is unclear. V was cut by 0 bases and J by 3 bases, with 10 bases left in between. CDR3 length equals 15 residues. CDR1 and CDR2 from the germline V gene are SGDLS and YYNGEE. The CDR3 coding sequence is TGTGCCAGCAGCGTAGGAGGGAACATCAATCAGCCCCAGCATTTT. Translation: CASSVGGNINQPQHF.

The rearrangement joins TRBV19 to TRBJ2-1; D is perhaps TRBD2 (5 bases). Trimming took off 6 bases at V and 0 bases at J, with 12 bases between the two ends. Looked up from germline, CDR1 is LNHDA and CDR2 is SQIVND (reference sequence). This CDR3 is built from 15 residues. CDR3 DNA: TGTGCCAGTAGGGCCACTAGGAGCTCCTACAATGAGCAGTTCTTC. Protein sequence: CASRATRSSYNEQFF.

The chain has TRBV4-3 and TRBJ1-2, with a tentative D call TRBD1 (6 bases). This CDR3 is 16 amino acids long. Trimming removed 1 base from V and 5 bases from J, with 17 bases in between. Germline values: CDR1 LGHNA, CDR2 YSLEER. CDR3 amino acids: CASSQGGQGSFYGYTF. DNA for the CDR3: TGCGCCAGCAGCCAAGGAGGGCAGGGGTCCTTTTATGGCTACACCTTC.

This clone was counted once. The chain joins TRBV5-1 to TRBJ2-4; no clear D gene. The germline CDR1 and CDR2 sequences are SGHRS and YFSETQ. This CDR3 has 14 amino acids. Trimming shortened V by 1 base and J by 3 bases, and 8 bases separated the two germline ends. The CDR3 bases are TGCGCCAGCAGCTTGTCAGTCGGCAAAAACATTCAGTACTTC. It translates to CASSLSVGKNIQYF.

The V call is TRBV3-1 (or the pseudogene TRBV3-2), the J call TRBJ2-5, with D perhaps TRBD2 (6 bases). The germline V and J ends were trimmed by 4 bases and 5 bases, with 20 bases remaining between them. Germline V gives CDR1 LGHDT, CDR2 YNNKEL (reference sequence). CDR3 length: 16 amino acids. Here the CDR3 reads CASSLSGVLEGETQYF. Written as DNA, the CDR3 is TGTGCCAGCAGCCTCTCGGGGGTTTTGGAGGGGGAGACCCAGTACTTC.

The chain joins TRBV5-1 to TRBJ1-1; TRBD1 might be the D (6 bases). CDR3 size: 17 residues. V was pared by 2 bases and J by 1 base, with 18 bases between. In germline, CDR1 is SGHRS, CDR2 YFSETQ. As DNA, the CDR3 is TGCGCCAGCAGCTTAGACCAAACAGGGCAAGGGAACACTGAAGCTTTCTTT. This encodes CASSLDQTGQGNTEAFF.

V is TRBV4-2 and J is TRBJ2-1, with D perhaps matching TRBD1 (5 bases). The ends were cut back, 0 bases at V and 0 bases at J, with 12 bases in the middle. Germline V gene sequence: CDR1 LGHNA, CDR2 YNFKEQ. The CDR3 is 17 amino acids. CDR3 sequence reads: CASSQEKGQGSYNEQFF. CDR3 nucleotide sequence: TGTGCCAGCAGCCAAGAAAAGGGGCAGGGCTCCTACAATGAGCAGTTCTTC.

The chain carries TRBV5-1 and TRBJ1-6, with a tentative D call TRBD1 (6 bases). With 0 bases removed from V and 10 bases from J, the gap between germline ends came to 14 bases. The CDR3 runs to 15 residues. The germline CDR1 and CDR2 sequences are SGHRS and YFSETQ. The CDR3 is CASSLGAGDGSPLHF. CDR3 DNA sequence: TGCGCCAGCAGCTTGGGGGCAGGGGATGGCTCACCCCTCCACTTT.

The chain recombines TRBV6-1 with TRBJ2-7; D is ambiguous. CDR1 and CDR2 (germline): MNHNS, SASEGT. The V gene lost 3 bases and the J gene lost 6 bases, with 6 bases spanning the gap. The CDR3 is 11 residues long. The CDR3 sequence is CASSEVSEQYF. The CDR3 coding sequence is TGTGCCAGCAGTGAGGTCAGCGAGCAGTACTTC.